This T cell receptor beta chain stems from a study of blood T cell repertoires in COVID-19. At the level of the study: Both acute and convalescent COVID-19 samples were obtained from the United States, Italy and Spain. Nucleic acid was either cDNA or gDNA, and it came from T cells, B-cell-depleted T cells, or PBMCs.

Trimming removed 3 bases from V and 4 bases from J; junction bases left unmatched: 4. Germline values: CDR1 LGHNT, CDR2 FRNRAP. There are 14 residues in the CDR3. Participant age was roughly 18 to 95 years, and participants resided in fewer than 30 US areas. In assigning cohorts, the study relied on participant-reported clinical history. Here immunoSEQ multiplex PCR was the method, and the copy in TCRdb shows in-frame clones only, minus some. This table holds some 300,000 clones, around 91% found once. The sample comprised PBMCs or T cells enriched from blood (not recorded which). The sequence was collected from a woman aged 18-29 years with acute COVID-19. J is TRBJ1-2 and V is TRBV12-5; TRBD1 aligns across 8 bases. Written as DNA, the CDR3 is TGTGCTAGTGGTTTACAGGGGGTGAGCTATGGCTACACCTTC. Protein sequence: CASGLQGVSYGYTF.